This TCR beta chain was documented in a study of blood T cell repertoires in COVID-19. This clone came up once. In the original workflow: Quantification of nucleated cells was approximated via reference gene primer amplification. Assay: immunoSEQ multiplex PCR; the TCRdb copy retains only in-frame clones and omits some. The V and J calls and clone size are taken from that table; D and trimming were inferred from the DNA. The sample has approximately 210,000 clones, about four fifths seen once. The germline CDR1 and CDR2 sequences are SGDLS and YYNGEE. V was trimmed by 5 bases and J by 1 base, leaving 9 bases between them. This CDR3 comprises 13 residues. Enrolled during active infection, Seattle patients were then followed longitudinally.

This rearrangement joins TRBV9 to TRBJ1-1; D gene ambiguous. This TCR came from a woman of 80 years or more with COVID-19, enrolled during active disease. Sequencing was done on a sample of peripheral blood. The CDR3 DNA reads TGTGCCAGCAGGGGCACGGCGAACACTGAAGCTTTCTTT. The encoded protein is CASRGTANTEAFF.